Presented here are 5 T cell receptor beta chains from one specimen sequenced in a study of OX40 agonist ivuxolimab in advanced cancers. The protocol was immunoSEQ multiplex PCR, while the TCRdb copy is restricted to in-frame clones and leaves out a portion. The data contain tens of thousands of clones, 90% to 95% of them singletons. This specimen was CD4+ or CD8+ T cells sorted from blood, taken in a trial of the OX40 agonist ivuxolimab. The source of these receptors is an adult with an advanced solid tumor such as melanoma, head and neck, liver or kidney cancer.

The chain uses TRBV15 and TRBJ2-4, with D hard to call. Looked up from germline, CDR1 is LNHNV and CDR2 is YYDKDF (reference sequence). The CDR3 is 18 residues long. The V and J ends lost 0 bases and 0 bases respectively, with 15 bases between them. The CDR3 sequence: CATSRDSMGALAKNIQYF. In DNA, the CDR3 is TGTGCCACCAGCAGAGATTCAATGGGCGCGCTAGCCAAAAACATTCAGTACTTC.

The chain recombines TRBV9 with TRBJ2-3; the match to TRBD2 covers 11 bases. CDR3 length: 13 residues. V was pared by 2 bases and J by 14 bases, with 7 bases of the junction left unmatched. CDR1 is SGDLS and CDR2 is YYNGEE in the germline V gene. The CDR3 spells CASSVVLAGDVYF. The CDR3 DNA is TGTGCCAGCAGCGTCGTACTAGCGGGAGACGTGTATTTT.

The chain combines TRBV5-6 with TRBJ2-5; 7 positions match TRBD1. From germline, CDR1 is SGHDT and CDR2 YYEEEE. This CDR3 contains 13 residues. V was pared by 4 bases and J by 1 base, with 1 base of the junction left unmatched. The CDR3 sequence is CASSGDSQETQYF. CDR3 bases: TGTGCCAGCAGCGGGGACAGCCAAGAGACCCAGTACTTC.

V is TRBV25-1 and J is TRBJ1-3; 8 positions match TRBD1. J gave up 1 base and V 3 bases, and 8 bases lay outside the gene matches. Germline assignment: CDR1 MGHDK and CDR2 SYGVNS. The CDR3 is 17 residues long. The CDR3 sequence: CASSDGDRPASGNTIYF. The CDR3 DNA reads TGTGCCAGCAGTGATGGGGACAGGCCGGCATCTGGAAACACCATATATTTT.

This sequence joins TRBV28 and TRBJ2-7; the D gene could be TRBD1 or TRBD2 (8 bases each). Per the germline V gene, CDR1 is MDHEN and CDR2 is SYDVKM. CDR3 length equals 15 residues. V lost 7 bases to trimming and J lost 2 bases, with 18 bases between them. Here the CDR3 DNA reads TGTGCCAGCACAACAGGGGGTAGCGGGGCCTACGAGCAGTACTTC. This sequence encodes CASTTGGSGAYEQYF.